This T cell receptor beta chain was found in a study of blood T cell repertoires in COVID-19. Whole-study context: Both acute and convalescent COVID-19 samples were obtained from the United States, Italy and Spain. Sources were T cells, B-cell-depleted T cells, or PBMCs; the material itself was cDNA or gDNA.

This CDR3 is built from 14 residues. Per the authors' pipeline: Amplification of reference gene primers was used by the study to estimate nucleated cell counts. Assay: immunoSEQ multiplex PCR; the TCRdb copy retains only in-frame clones and omits some. V, J and clone size were drawn from that table, and D and trimming were deduced from the DNA. The table has around 310,000 clones, approximately 92% seen once. Seattle's cohort entered during active infection and was followed longitudinally. This chain links TRBV21-1 with TRBJ2-3; TRBD1, the table's D call, was not compared with the DNA. TRBV21-1 is termed a pseudogene. Sequencing was carried out using peripheral blood. The receptor was isolated from a woman aged 25 to 39 with COVID-19, enrolled during active disease. CDR3 bases: TGTGCCACCCGGGGGGGGACAGGGAGAGATACGCAGTATTTT. This codes for CATRGGTGRDTQYF.